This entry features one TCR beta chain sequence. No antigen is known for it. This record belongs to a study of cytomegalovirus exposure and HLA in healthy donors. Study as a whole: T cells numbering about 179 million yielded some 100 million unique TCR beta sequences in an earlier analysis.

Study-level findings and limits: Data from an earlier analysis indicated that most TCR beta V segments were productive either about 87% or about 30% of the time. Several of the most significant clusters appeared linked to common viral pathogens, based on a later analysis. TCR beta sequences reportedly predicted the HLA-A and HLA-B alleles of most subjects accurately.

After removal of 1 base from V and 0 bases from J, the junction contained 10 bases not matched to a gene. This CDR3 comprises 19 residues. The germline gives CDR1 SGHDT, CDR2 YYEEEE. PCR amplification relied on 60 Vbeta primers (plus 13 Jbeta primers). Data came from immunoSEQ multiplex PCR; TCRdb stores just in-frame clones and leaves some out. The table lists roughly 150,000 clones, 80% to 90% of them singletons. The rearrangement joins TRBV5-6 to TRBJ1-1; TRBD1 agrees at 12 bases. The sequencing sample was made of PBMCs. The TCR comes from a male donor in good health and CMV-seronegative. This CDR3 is CASSLFGTGGVGMNTEAFF. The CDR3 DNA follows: TGTGCCAGCAGCTTGTTCGGGACAGGGGGCGTGGGGATGAACACTGAAGCTTTCTTT.